The following is a T cell receptor (beta chain) sequence with its context. Its antigen is not known. The sample belongs to a study of CD8 T cells in ankylosing spondylitis. Whole-study findings and limits: Seven to nine highly homologous variants made up a TCR beta motif, and this motif appeared characteristic of ankylosing spondylitis blood.

The CDR3 is made up of 17 amino acids. Trimming left V 5 bases short and J 0 bases short, with 17 bases between. TCRdb fed the 5' RACE reads into MiXCR, producing one record per CDR3 protein. The data show roughly 220,000 distinct CDR3 sequences, about 17% seen once. The rearrangement links TRBV12-3 or TRBV12-4 to TRBJ2-1; tentatively, D is TRBD1 or TRBD2 (5 bases each). Sequencing was performed on blood, either unsorted or a sorted T cell fraction (not recorded which). The receptor comes from a male donor with ankylosing spondylitis. The CDR3 region has the DNA TGTGCCAGCAGTACTACCTGGGACCCACGCTCCTACAATGAGCAGTTCTTC. It codes for CASSTTWDPRSYNEQFF.